A selection of T cell receptor beta chains follows, all from one sample in a study of T-cell memory formation after mild COVID-19. TCRdb reprocessed the 5' RACE reads with MiXCR, giving one entry per CDR3 protein. The table has 560,000 or so distinct CDR3 sequences, about 18% seen once. The sample taken for sequencing was PBMCs or a T cell subset sorted from them (not recorded which). The receptors were gathered from an adult woman who had mild COVID-19 (a few samples of this study predate the infection). Cell type and time point are not known. Both conserved end residues are part of each CDR3. A D gene is named only where the DNA matches it firmly. A row's size may be missing; if present it is once, few, many or a size class.

d_call j_call v_call cdr3_length clone_size cdr3_aa cdr3_nt
- TRBJ1-2 TRBV30 14 - CAWSVGQGGSGYTF TGTGCCTGGAGTGTCGGGCAGGGAGGCTCTGGCTACACCTTC
- TRBJ2-1 TRBV12-3/TRBV12-4 13 - CASTGSDYNEQFF TGTGCCAGCACCGGATCTGACTACAATGAGCAGTTCTTC
- TRBJ2-7 TRBV7-2 14 few CASSLWVESYEQYF TGTGCCAGCAGCTTATGGGTAGAATCCTACGAGCAGTACTTC
- TRBJ2-2 TRBV12-3/TRBV12-4 14 few CASSLGYDTGELFF TGTGCCAGCAGTTTAGGGTATGACACCGGGGAGCTGTTTTTT
TRBD2 TRBJ2-1 TRBV12-3/TRBV12-4 17 few CASSLRTSGVLNNEQFF TGTGCCAGCAGTTTAAGGACTAGCGGGGTATTAAACAATGAGCAGTTCTTC
- TRBJ1-2 TRBV10-3 12 - CAISESAYGYTF TGTGCCATCAGTGAGTCTGCCTATGGCTACACCTTC
TRBD2 TRBJ2-2 TRBV30 14 many CAWRSGSDTGELFF TGTGCCTGGAGGAGCGGGAGTGACACCGGGGAGCTGTTTTTT
TRBD1 TRBJ1-3 TRBV7-6 15 - CASSSSRGYGNTIYF TGTGCCAGCAGCTCCAGCAGGGGGTACGGAAACACCATATATTTT
- TRBJ2-1 TRBV12-3/TRBV12-4 15 - CASSLGGSEGNEQFF TGTGCCAGCAGTTTGGGGGGAAGTGAAGGCAATGAGCAGTTCTTC
- TRBJ1-3 TRBV7-3 14 few CASSPSGPGNTIYF TGTGCCAGCAGCCCCTCGGGGCCTGGAAACACCATATATTTT
- TRBJ1-1 TRBV20-1 14 - CSQGAGGANTEAFF TGCAGCCAGGGTGCTGGGGGGGCGAACACTGAAGCTTTCTTT
- TRBJ2-2 TRBV21-1 16 few CASSATLEKDTGELFF TGTGCCAGCAGCGCCACCCTGGAGAAGGACACCGGGGAGCTGTTTTTT
- TRBJ2-7 TRBV7-2 14 - CASSDRAKDFEQYF TGTGCCAGCAGCGACCGGGCCAAAGATTTCGAGCAGTACTTC
TRBD2 TRBJ2-5 TRBV7-2 15 few CASSPRTSGRETQYF TGTGCCAGCAGCCCCCGGACTAGCGGGAGAGAGACCCAGTACTTC